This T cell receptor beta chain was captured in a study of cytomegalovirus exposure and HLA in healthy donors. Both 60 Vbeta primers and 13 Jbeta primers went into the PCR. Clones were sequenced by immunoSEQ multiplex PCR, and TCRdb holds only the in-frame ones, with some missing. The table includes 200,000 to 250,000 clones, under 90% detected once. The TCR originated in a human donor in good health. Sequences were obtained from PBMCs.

This chain's CDR3 is CASSPPAGGFAYEQYF. CDR3 bases: TGTGCCAGCAGCCCCCCTGCGGGAGGGTTCGCCTACGAGCAGTACTTC. The V gene is TRBV7-3, the J gene TRBJ2-7; 9 bases map to TRBD2. With V trimmed by 5 bases and J by 2 bases, 10 bases remained unmatched. Germline lookup yields CDR1 SGHTA and CDR2 FQGTGA. The CDR3 sequence is 16 residues long.